This record concerns one T cell receptor (beta chain) sequence. The sample is drawn from a study of blood T cell repertoires in COVID-19. Assay used: immunoSEQ multiplex PCR; TCRdb lists only in-frame clones, some missing. The sample consists of some 300,000 clones, more than 75% of them appearing once. V lost 3 bases and J 4 bases, leaving 15 bases between the germline ends. The CDR3 consists of 15 residues. CDR1 is KGHSH and CDR2 is LQKENI in the germline V gene. This chain links TRBV18 with TRBJ2-5; D may be TRBD1 (6 bases). Sequenced material: PBMCs or T cells enriched from blood (not recorded which). The TCR originated in a woman under 40 who had recovered from COVID-19. CDR3: CASSPTDRRGETQYF. CDR3 nucleotide sequence: TGTGCCAGCTCACCCACGGACAGAAGGGGAGAGACCCAGTACTTC.